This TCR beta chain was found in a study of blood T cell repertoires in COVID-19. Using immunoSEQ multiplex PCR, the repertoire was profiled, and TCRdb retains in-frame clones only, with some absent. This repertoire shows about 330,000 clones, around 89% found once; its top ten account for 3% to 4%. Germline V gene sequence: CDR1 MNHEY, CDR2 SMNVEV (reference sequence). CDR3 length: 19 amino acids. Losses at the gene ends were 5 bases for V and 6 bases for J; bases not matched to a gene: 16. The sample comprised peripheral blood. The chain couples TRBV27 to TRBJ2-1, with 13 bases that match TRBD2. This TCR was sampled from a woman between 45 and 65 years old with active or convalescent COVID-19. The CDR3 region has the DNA TGTGCCAGCAGTCGCTTATCCCCGGCCGGGACTAGCGGGATCAATGAGCAGTTCTTC. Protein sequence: CASSRLSPAGTSGINEQFF.